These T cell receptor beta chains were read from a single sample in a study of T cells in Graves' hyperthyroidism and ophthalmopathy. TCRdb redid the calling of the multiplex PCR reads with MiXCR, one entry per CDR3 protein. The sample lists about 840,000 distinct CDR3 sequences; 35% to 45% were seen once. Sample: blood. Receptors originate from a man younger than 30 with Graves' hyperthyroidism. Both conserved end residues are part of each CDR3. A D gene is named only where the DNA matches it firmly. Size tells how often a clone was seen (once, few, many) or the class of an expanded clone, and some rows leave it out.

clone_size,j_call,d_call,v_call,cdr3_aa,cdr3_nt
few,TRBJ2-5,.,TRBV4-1,CASSQELMGGRETQYF,TGCGCCAGCAGCCAGGAACTTATGGGGGGTCGAGAGACCCAGTACTTC
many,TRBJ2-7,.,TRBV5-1,CASSLSPGRTSYEQYF,TGCGCCAGCAGCTTGTCCCCGGGACGGACCTCCTACGAGCAGTACTTC
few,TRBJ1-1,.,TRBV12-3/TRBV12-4,CASTMRQANTEAFF,TGTGCCAGCACCATGCGACAGGCGAACACTGAAGCTTTCTTT
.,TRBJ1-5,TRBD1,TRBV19,CATPGQDSNQPQHF,TGTGCCACTCCGGGACAGGATAGCAATCAGCCCCAGCATTTT
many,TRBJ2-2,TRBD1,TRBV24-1,CATSDPRTGGDTGELFF,TGTGCCACCAGTGACCCGAGGACAGGGGGCGACACCGGGGAGCTGTTTTTT
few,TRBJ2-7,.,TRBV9,CASSVSRSSYEQYF,TGTGCCAGCAGCGTATCGCGATCATCCTACGAGCAGTACTTC
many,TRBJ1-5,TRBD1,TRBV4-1,CASSQQDRENQPQHF,TGCGCCAGCAGCCAGCAGGACAGGGAAAATCAGCCCCAGCATTTT
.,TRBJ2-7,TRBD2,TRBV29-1,CSVEGVAGGTGSYEQYF,TGCAGCGTTGAAGGGGTAGCGGGAGGAACTGGCTCCTACGAGCAGTACTTC
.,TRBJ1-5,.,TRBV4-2,CASSQKGGQPQHF,TGTGCCAGCAGCCAAAAGGGAGGTCAGCCCCAGCATTTT
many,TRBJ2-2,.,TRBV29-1,CSVEAPINTGELFF,TGCAGCGTTGAGGCTCCGATTAACACCGGGGAGCTGTTTTTT
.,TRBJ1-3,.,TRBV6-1,CASARESNTIYF,TGTGCCAGCGCGCGGGAATCGAACACCATATATTTT
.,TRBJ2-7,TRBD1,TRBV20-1,CSARGQGFSYEQCF,TGCAGTGCTAGAGGACAGGGATTTTCCTACGAGCAGTGCTTC
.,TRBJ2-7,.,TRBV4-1,CASSQDRALYEQYF,TGCGCCAGCAGCCAAGATAGGGCTCTCTACGAGCAGTACTTC
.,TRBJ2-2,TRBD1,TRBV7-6,CASSLDRSPGELFF,TGTGCCAGCAGCTTGGACAGGTCACCCGGGGAGCTGTTTTTT
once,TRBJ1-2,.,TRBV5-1,CASSLVFIGNNYGYTF,TGCGCCAGCAGCTTGGTATTTATAGGCAACAACTATGGCTACACCTTC
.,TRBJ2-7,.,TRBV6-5,CASSSPQTSHYEQYF,TGTGCCAGCAGTTCACCCCAGACTAGTCACTACGAGCAGTACTTC
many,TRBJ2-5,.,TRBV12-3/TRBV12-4,CASSFEETQYF,TGTGCCAGCAGCTTCGAGGAGACCCAGTACTTC
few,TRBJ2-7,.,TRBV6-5,CASGTVLGEQYF,TGTGCCAGCGGGACTGTTTTGGGCGAGCAGTACTTC
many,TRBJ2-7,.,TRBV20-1,CSAKEGATYEQYF,TGCAGTGCTAAGGAGGGCGCAACCTACGAGCAGTACTTC
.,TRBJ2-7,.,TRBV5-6,CASNQEVGQAYEQYF,TGTGCCAGCAACCAGGAGGTGGGACAAGCCTACGAGCAGTACTTC
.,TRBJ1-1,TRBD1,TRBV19,CASSSYRGPMNTEAFF,TGTGCCAGCAGCTCCTACAGGGGCCCCATGAACACTGAAGCTTTCTTT
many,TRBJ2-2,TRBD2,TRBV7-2,CASSLLAGGWAGELFF,TGTGCCAGCAGCTTATTAGCGGGAGGATGGGCCGGGGAGCTGTTTTTT
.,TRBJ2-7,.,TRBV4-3,CASSQGVANEQYF,TGCGCCAGCAGCCAAGGTGTCGCAAACGAGCAGTACTTC
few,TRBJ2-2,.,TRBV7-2,CASSVERSNTGELFF,TGTGCCAGCAGCGTCGAAAGATCGAACACCGGGGAGCTGTTTTTT
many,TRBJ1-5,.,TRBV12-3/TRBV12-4,CASIATGRNQPQHF,TGTGCCAGCATTGCGACAGGCCGGAATCAGCCCCAGCATTTT
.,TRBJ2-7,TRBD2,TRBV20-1,CSANPGGEWEQYF,TGCAGTGCTAACCCGGGAGGGGAATGGGAGCAGTACTTC
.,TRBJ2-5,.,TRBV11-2,CASSLVEGGRETQYF,TGTGCCAGCAGCTTAGTGGAAGGTGGGCGAGAGACCCAGTACTTC
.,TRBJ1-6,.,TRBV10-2,CASSLMGHTNSPLHF,TGTGCCAGCAGTTTAATGGGACACACTAATTCACCCCTCCACTTT
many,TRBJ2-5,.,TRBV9,CASSVDAGPQETQYF,TGTGCCAGCAGCGTAGATGCGGGACCCCAAGAGACCCAGTACTTC
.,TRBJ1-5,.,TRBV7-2,CASTEWGDQPQHF,TGTGCCAGCACCGAATGGGGGGATCAGCCCCAGCATTTT
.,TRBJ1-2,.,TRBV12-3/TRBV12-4,CASSFNREGYTF,TGTGCCAGCAGTTTCAACAGGGAGGGCTACACCTTC
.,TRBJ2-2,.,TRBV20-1,CSARDTGVNTGELFF,TGCAGTGCTAGAGATACAGGAGTGAACACCGGGGAGCTGTTTTTT
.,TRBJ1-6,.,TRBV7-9,CASSSGLPLHF,TGTGCCAGCAGCTCGGGACTTCCCCTCCACTTT
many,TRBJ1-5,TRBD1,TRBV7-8,CASSLVTGQGNQPQHF,TGTGCCAGCAGCTTAGTGACCGGACAGGGCAATCAGCCCCAGCATTTT
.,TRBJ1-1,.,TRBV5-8,CASTMGRTEAFF,TGTGCCAGCACCATGGGCAGGACTGAAGCTTTCTTT
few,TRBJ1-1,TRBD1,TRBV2,CASTGTGASTEAFF,TGTGCCAGCACCGGGACAGGGGCTAGCACTGAAGCTTTCTTT
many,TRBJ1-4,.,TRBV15,CATSRDPSNEKLFF,TGTGCCACCAGCAGGGACCCGTCTAATGAAAAACTGTTTTTT
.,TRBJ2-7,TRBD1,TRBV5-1,CASSLDLATGTYEQYF,TGCGCCAGCAGCTTGGATCTCGCGACAGGGACCTACGAGCAGTACTTC
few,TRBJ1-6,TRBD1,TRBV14,CASSYSGTASPLHF,TGTGCCAGCAGCTACTCCGGGACAGCTTCACCCCTCCACTTT
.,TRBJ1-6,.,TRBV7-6,CASSRPDRNSPLHF,TGTGCCAGCAGCCGCCCAGACAGGAATTCACCCCTCCACTTT
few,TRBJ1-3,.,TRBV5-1,CASSLVPSAVSSGNTIYF,TGCGCCAGCAGCTTGGTGCCTTCGGCGGTGAGCTCTGGAAACACCATATATTTT
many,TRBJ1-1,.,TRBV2,CAGFVPNTEAFF,TGTGCCGGCTTTGTACCGAACACTGAAGCTTTCTTT
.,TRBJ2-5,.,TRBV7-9,CASSLDGSHLETQYF,TGTGCCAGCAGCTTAGACGGCAGTCACTTAGAGACCCAGTACTTC
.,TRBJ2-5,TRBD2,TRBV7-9,CASTHSGGETQYF,TGTGCCAGCACCCACTCGGGGGGAGAGACCCAGTACTTC
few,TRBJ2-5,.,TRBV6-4,CASPNVGRNQGTQYF,TGTGCCAGCCCAAACGTTGGCAGGAACCAAGGGACCCAGTACTTC
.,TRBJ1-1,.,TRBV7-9,CASSLEISNTEAFF,TGTGCCAGCAGCTTAGAGATTTCGAACACTGAAGCTTTCTTT
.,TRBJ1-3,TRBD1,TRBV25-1,CASSGGQENTIYF,TGTGCCAGCAGCGGGGGACAGGAAAACACCATATATTTT
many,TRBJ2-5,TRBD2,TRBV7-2,CASSPGGRAQYF,TGTGCCAGCAGCCCTGGGGGGAGGGCCCAGTACTTC
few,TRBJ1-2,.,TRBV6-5,CASSYVSGEGYTF,TGTGCCAGCAGTTACGTCTCAGGGGAAGGCTACACCTTC
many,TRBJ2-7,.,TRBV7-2,CASSLTSEQYF,TGTGCCAGCAGCTTGACGTCCGAGCAGTACTTC
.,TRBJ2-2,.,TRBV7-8,CASSQGTETANTGELFF,TGTGCCAGCAGCCAAGGGACCGAGACAGCGAACACCGGGGAGCTGTTTTTT
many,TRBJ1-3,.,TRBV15,CATSRDTGFGNTIYF,TGTGCCACCAGCAGAGATACAGGGTTCGGAAACACCATATATTTT
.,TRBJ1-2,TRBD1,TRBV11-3,CASSSSRGRDGYTF,TGTGCCAGCAGTTCCTCCAGGGGGCGAGATGGCTACACCTTC
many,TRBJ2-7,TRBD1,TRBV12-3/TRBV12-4,CASSFRQGAYEQYF,TGTGCCAGCAGCTTCCGACAGGGGGCCTACGAGCAGTACTTC
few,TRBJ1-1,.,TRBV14,CASSRGLYTEAFF,TGTGCCAGCAGCCGAGGGCTGTACACTGAAGCTTTCTTT